These 18 T cell receptor beta chains share one sample of origin, sequenced in a study of chemoradiotherapy in HPV16-positive cancers. Libraries were prepared by immunoSEQ multiplex PCR; TCRdb keeps only in-frame clonotypes and omits some of them. In the table there are some 27,000 clones, around nine tenths of which are singletons. Specimen: blood, collected from a patient who underwent chemoradiotherapy. The receptors originated from a human donor with HPV-associated anogenital cancer.

The rearrangement uses TRBV9 and TRBJ1-1; D is unclear. V was shortened by 0 bases and J by 5 bases, with 11 bases between the two germline ends. From germline, CDR1 is SGDLS and CDR2 YYNGEE. The CDR3 has 14 amino acids. The CDR3 region is CASSVAEGWTEAFF. Here the CDR3 DNA reads TGTGCCAGCAGCGTAGCTGAGGGATGGACTGAAGCTTTCTTT.

This chain uses TRBV6-1 with TRBJ2-2; D not certain. Trimming pared 3 bases from V and 5 bases from J, leaving 13 bases between. The CDR3 runs 15 residues. Per germline, CDR1 MNHNS and CDR2 SASEGT. CDR3 sequence reads: CASSEKADLTGELFF. The CDR3 region has the DNA TGTGCCAGCAGTGAGAAGGCAGACTTGACCGGGGAGCTGTTTTTT.

The chain links TRBV11-2 to TRBJ1-6, with 8 nucleotides matching TRBD1. Germline loops: CDR1 SGHAT, CDR2 FQNNGV. The CDR3 loop spans 14 amino acids. Losses at the gene ends were 4 bases for V and 10 bases for J; bases not matched to a gene: 6. In DNA, the CDR3 is TGTGCCAGCAGCTCGGACAGGGAAAGGTCACCCCTCCACTTT. This encodes CASSSDRERSPLHF.

This chain joins TRBV19 and TRBJ1-4; the D is unclear. Trimming left V 1 base short and J 8 bases short, with 11 bases between. The V gene's germline CDR1 is LNHDA and CDR2 SQIVND (reference sequence). The CDR3 contains 14 residues. The CDR3 here is CASSIARVNEKLFF. CDR3 in DNA: TGTGCCAGTAGTATAGCTCGGGTCAACGAAAAACTGTTTTTT.

V gene TRBV7-9 combines with J gene TRBJ2-7; TRBD2 might be the D (5 bases). The CDR3 contains 12 residues. The germline gives CDR1 SEHNR, CDR2 FQNEAQ (reference sequence). The V end lost 5 bases, the J end lost 6 bases, and 11 bases lay between the germline ends. In DNA, the CDR3 is TGTGCCAGCAGCGATGGACTGCGCGAGCAGTACTTC. Residues: CASSDGLREQYF.

The chain combines TRBV5-1 with TRBJ2-2; no reliable D call. The germline V gene has CDR1 SGHRS and CDR2 YFSETQ. The V gene lost 2 bases and the J gene lost 9 bases, with 11 bases spanning the gap. CDR3 size: 13 residues. CDR3 region: CASSLLVGRELFF. Here the CDR3 DNA reads TGCGCCAGCAGCTTACTGGTGGGCCGGGAGCTGTTTTTT.

V gene TRBV30 combines with J gene TRBJ2-2; D perhaps matches TRBD2 (6 bases). The CDR3 covers 15 residues. The V end lost 1 base, the J end lost 1 base, and 10 bases lay between the germline ends. Germline V gene sequence: CDR1 GTSNPN, CDR2 SVGIG (reference sequence). DNA for the CDR3: TGTGCCTGGAGTGCGGGACTCTTGAACACCGGGGAGCTGTTTTTT. Residues: CAWSAGLLNTGELFF. Supplemented by reference TRBV30 and TRBJ2-2, the full variable domain reads SQTIHQWPATLVQPVGSPLSLECTVEGTSNPNLYWYRQAAGRGLQLLFYSVGIGQISSEVPQNLSASRPQDRQFILSSKKLLLSDSGFYLCAWSAGLLNTGELFFGEGSRLTVL.

The chain has TRBV7-2 and TRBJ2-5; D gene ambiguous. There are 11 residues in the CDR3. Trimming stripped 0 bases from V and 5 bases from J, with 1 base between. CDR1 and CDR2 from the germline V gene are SGHTA and FQGNSA. The CDR3 loop is CASSLAETQYF. DNA for the CDR3: TGTGCCAGCAGCTTAGCGGAGACCCAGTACTTC.

The genes are TRBV14 and TRBJ2-5; D could derive from TRBD1 or TRBD2 (5 bases each). The V and J ends lost 0 bases and 2 bases respectively, with 16 bases between them. The CDR3 sequence is 17 residues long. Germline V gives CDR1 SGHDN, CDR2 FVKESK. CDR3 DNA: TGTGCCAGCAGCCAAGATAAGGCAGGGAGAGGGCAAGAGACCCAGTACTTC. Its translation is CASSQDKAGRGQETQYF.

This clone was observed a single time. The chain links TRBV27 to TRBJ2-7; D is ambiguous. The V end was cut by 0 bases, the J end by 5 bases, with 11 bases between. The CDR3 spans 14 residues. Germline V gene sequence: CDR1 MNHEY, CDR2 SMNVEV (reference sequence). The DNA for the CDR3 is TGTGCCAGCAGTTTATCTAGGACCACGAACGAGCAGTACTTC. Protein product: CASSLSRTTNEQYF.

The rearrangement joins TRBV6-1 to TRBJ1-6, with D possibly matching TRBD1 (5 bases). The CDR3 spans 16 residues. The V and J ends lost 2 bases and 9 bases respectively, with 17 bases between them. Germline-derived CDR1 and CDR2 are MNHNS and SASEGT. The CDR3 DNA sequence: TGTGCCAGCAGTGAAAACCCAGGGCCCGGAATTTCACCCCTCCACTTT. It is translated as CASSENPGPGISPLHF.

This clone was detected only a few times. CDR3 region: CASSVPQGVDTGELFF. CDR3 sequence (DNA): TGTGCCAGCAGCGTTCCGCAGGGGGTTGACACCGGGGAGCTGTTTTTT. V usage is TRBV9 and J usage is TRBJ2-2; 7 nucleotides match TRBD1. V lost 2 bases and J lost 3; bases outside the gene matches: 7. The CDR3 covers 16 residues. The germline V gene encodes CDR1 SGDLS and CDR2 YYNGEE.

The chain links TRBV25-1 to TRBJ1-1, with D perhaps TRBD1 (6 bases). Germline V gene lookup returns CDR1 MGHDK and CDR2 SYGVNS. The CDR3 has 15 residues. Deletions cut 3 bases from V and 1 base from J, with 12 bases between. The CDR3 protein is CASSEPQGRNTEAFF. The CDR3 coding sequence is TGTGCCAGCAGTGAGCCCCAGGGGAGGAACACTGAAGCTTTCTTT. Drawing the rest from reference TRBV25-1 and TRBJ1-1, the complete variable domain is EADIYQTPRYLVIGTGKKITLECSQTMGHDKMYWYQQDPGMELHLIHYSYGVNSTEKGDLSSESTVSRIRTEHFPLTLESARPSHTSQYLCASSEPQGRNTEAFFGQGTRLTVV.

CDR3 in amino acids: CASSSGGAATDTQYF. The CDR3 DNA follows: TGTGCCAGCAGCTCTGGAGGGGCCGCCACAGATACGCAGTATTTT. The chain links TRBV7-2 to TRBJ2-3; tentative D call: TRBD2 (6 bases). Trimming shortened V by 4 bases and J by 2 bases, and 13 bases separated the two germline ends. Germline-derived CDR1 and CDR2 are SGHTA and FQGNSA. The CDR3 consists of 15 residues.

V gene TRBV29-1 combines with J gene TRBJ2-4; 9 bases match TRBD2. Looked up from germline, CDR1 is SQVTM and CDR2 is ANQGSEA. The CDR3 covers 15 residues. After removal of 1 base from V and 4 bases from J, the junction contained 5 bases not matched to a gene. The CDR3 DNA sequence: TGCAGCGTTGAAGGAGACCTAGCGGGGAAAAACATTCAGTACTTC. The encoded protein is CSVEGDLAGKNIQYF.

The chain recombines TRBV4-1 with TRBJ1-5; possible D gene TRBD1, 5 bases. The CDR3 totals 19 residues. CDR1 and CDR2 from the germline V gene are MGHRA and YSYEKL. Trimming shortened V by 3 bases and J by 3 bases, and 24 bases separated the two germline ends. The CDR3 reads CASSHPITEVLGTNQPQHF. CDR3 nucleotides: TGCGCCAGCAGCCACCCCATTACCGAGGTGCTAGGGACCAATCAGCCCCAGCATTTT.

The chain carries TRBV5-6 and TRBJ1-1; no clear D. The germline V gene encodes CDR1 SGHDT and CDR2 YYEEEE. Trimming left V 0 bases short and J 4 bases short, with 10 bases between. The CDR3 extends over 14 amino acids. CDR3: CASSLVSLGTEAFF. In nucleotides, the CDR3 is TGTGCCAGCAGCTTGGTAAGTCTGGGCACTGAAGCTTTCTTT.

The chain couples TRBV6-6 to TRBJ2-1; 9 nucleotides align to TRBD1. The J segment lost 5 bases and the V segment lost 4 bases, leaving 9 bases of the junction unmatched. This CDR3 spans 16 amino acids. Germline V gene data show CDR1 as MNHNY and CDR2 as SVGAGI (reference sequence). CDR3 amino acids: CASSSKDRGFNNEQFF. For the CDR3, the DNA is TGTGCCAGCAGTTCAAAGGACAGGGGATTTAACAATGAGCAGTTCTTC.